This TCR beta chain was sequenced in a study of CD4 T cells in relation to SARS-CoV-2 and coronaviruses. Study-level information: Controls used an HIV-1 Nef peptide pool or no peptide. The HLA restriction of the shared crossreactive spike epitopes was mapped.

On this clone itself: The antigen is unknown.

This CDR3 contains 14 residues. Germline V gene sequence: CDR1 MGHRA, CDR2 YSYEKL. Trimming cost V 4 bases and J 3 bases; bases outside gene matches: 4. Findings and caveats of the study: Each donor contributed either pre-pandemic or post-infection samples, not both.

The unexposed donors gave CD4+ T cells in about 2011-2018, prior to COVID-19. CD4+ T cells were isolated from the cells after around 9 days of culture. Testing used SARS-CoV-2 S/N and four cold-coronavirus spikes on unexposed-donor CD4+ T cells, cells permitting. Assay used: immunoSEQ multiplex PCR; TCRdb lists only in-frame clones, some missing. The table lists tens of thousands of clones, roughly 82% of them singletons. Sequenced sample: CD4+ T cells from PBMCs, cultured in vitro. This sequence was found in a human donor in good health. The chain employs TRBV4-1 and TRBJ2-5, with 8 bases that match TRBD2. CDR3 DNA: TGCGCCAGCAGCCGACCGGGACTAGAAGAGACCCAGTACTTC. Its translation: CASSRPGLEETQYF.